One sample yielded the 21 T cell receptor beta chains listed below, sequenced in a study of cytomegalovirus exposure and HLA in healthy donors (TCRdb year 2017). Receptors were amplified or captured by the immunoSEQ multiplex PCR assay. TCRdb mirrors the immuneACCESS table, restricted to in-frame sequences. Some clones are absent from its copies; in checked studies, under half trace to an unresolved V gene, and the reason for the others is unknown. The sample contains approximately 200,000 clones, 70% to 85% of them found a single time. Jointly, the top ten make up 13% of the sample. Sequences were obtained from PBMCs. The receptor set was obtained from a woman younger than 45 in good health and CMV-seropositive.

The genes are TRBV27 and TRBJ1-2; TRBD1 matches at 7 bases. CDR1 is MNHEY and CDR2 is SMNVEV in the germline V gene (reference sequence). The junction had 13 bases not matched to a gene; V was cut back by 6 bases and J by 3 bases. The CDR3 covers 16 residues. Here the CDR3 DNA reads TGTGCCAGCAGCCCTCAGGGGGGACGGCGTTACTATGGCTACACCTTC. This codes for CASSPQGGRRYYGYTF.

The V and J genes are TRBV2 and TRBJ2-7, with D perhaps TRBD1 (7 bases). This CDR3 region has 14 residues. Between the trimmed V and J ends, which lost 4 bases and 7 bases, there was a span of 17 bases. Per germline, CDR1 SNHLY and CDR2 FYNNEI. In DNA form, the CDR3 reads TGTGCCAGCAGTGGTTGGCAGGGGGAGGTTGAGCAGTACTTC. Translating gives CASSGWQGEVEQYF.

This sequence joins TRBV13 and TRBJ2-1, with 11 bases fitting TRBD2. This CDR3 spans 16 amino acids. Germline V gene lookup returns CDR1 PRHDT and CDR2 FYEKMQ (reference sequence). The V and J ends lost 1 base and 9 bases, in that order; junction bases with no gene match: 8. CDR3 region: CASSLEFPGLAVEQFF. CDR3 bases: TGTGCCAGCAGCTTAGAGTTCCCGGGACTAGCGGTTGAGCAGTTCTTC.

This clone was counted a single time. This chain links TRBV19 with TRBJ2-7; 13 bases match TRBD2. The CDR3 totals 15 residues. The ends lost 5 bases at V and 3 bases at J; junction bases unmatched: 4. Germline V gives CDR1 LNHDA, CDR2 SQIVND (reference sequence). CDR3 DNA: TGTGCCAGTAGTCTACTAGCGGGAGGGAACTACGAGCAGTACTTC. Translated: CASSLLAGGNYEQYF.

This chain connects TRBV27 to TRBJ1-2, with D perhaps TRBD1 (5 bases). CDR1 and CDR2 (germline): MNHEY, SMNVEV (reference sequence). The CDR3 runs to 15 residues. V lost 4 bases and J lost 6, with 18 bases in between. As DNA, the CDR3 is TGTGCCAGCAGTTACCGGGACGGGGGGGATGATGGCTACACCTTC. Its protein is CASSYRDGGDDGYTF.

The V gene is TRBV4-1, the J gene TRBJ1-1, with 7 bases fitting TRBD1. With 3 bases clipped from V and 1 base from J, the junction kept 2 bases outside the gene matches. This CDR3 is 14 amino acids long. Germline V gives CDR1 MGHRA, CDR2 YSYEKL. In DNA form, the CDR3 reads TGCGCCAGCAGCCAGGGACAGCGGAACACTGAAGCTTTCTTT. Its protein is CASSQGQRNTEAFF.

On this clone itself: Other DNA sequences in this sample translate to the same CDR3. In DNA, the CDR3 is TGTGCCACCAGCAGAGAACAAGTCTCCGAGCAGTACTTC. This translates into CATSREQVSEQYF. The rearrangement links TRBV15 to TRBJ2-7; D not certain. The CDR3 length is 13 residues. Trimming left V 0 bases short and J 6 bases short, with 9 bases between. The germline CDR1 and CDR2 sequences are LNHNV and YYDKDF (reference sequence).

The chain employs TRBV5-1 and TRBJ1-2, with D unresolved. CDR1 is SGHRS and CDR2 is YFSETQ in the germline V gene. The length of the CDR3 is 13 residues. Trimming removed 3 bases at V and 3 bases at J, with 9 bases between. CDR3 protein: CASSSWQDYGYTF. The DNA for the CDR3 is TGCGCCAGCAGCTCTTGGCAAGACTATGGCTACACCTTC.

CDR3 nucleotides: TGTGCCAGCAGTGGGTTCAGTACCGGGGAGCTGTTTTTT. Translation gives CASSGFSTGELFF. This chain links TRBV6-1 with TRBJ2-2, with D hard to call. V lost 4 bases and J 5 bases, leaving 8 bases between the germline ends. In germline, CDR1 is MNHNS, CDR2 SASEGT. This CDR3 contains 13 residues.

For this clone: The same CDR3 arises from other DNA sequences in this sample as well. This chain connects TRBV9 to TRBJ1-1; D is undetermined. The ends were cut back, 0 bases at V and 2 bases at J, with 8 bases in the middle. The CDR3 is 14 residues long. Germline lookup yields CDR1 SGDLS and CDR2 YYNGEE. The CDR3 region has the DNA TGTGCCAGCAGCGTAGTGTCAGGAAACACTGAAGCTTTCTTT. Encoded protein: CASSVVSGNTEAFF.

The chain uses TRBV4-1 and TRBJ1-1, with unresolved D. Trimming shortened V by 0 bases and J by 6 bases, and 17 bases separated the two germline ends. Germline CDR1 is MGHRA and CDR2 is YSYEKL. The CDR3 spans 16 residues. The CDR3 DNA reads TGCGCCAGCAGCCAAGATCGGAGGATCCTAGGAGCTGAAGCTTTCTTT. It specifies CASSQDRRILGAEAFF.

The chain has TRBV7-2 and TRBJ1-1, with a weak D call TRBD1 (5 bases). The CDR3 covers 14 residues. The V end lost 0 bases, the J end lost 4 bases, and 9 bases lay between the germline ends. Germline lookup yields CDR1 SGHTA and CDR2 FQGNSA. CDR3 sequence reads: CASSLARGGTEAFF. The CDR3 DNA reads TGTGCCAGCAGCTTAGCGCGGGGGGGCACTGAAGCTTTCTTT.

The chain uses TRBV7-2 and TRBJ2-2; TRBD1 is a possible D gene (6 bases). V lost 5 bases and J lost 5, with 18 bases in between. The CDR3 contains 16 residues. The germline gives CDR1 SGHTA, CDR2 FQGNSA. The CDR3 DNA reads TGTGCCAGCAGCCCAGAATGGACAGTTTCAACCGGGGAGCTGTTTTTT. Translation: CASSPEWTVSTGELFF.

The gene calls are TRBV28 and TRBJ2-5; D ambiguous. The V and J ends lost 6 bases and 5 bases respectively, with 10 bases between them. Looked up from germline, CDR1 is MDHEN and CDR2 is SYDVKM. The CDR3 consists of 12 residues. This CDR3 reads CASRGPGETQYF. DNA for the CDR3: TGTGCCAGCAGGGGTCCAGGCGAGACCCAGTACTTC.

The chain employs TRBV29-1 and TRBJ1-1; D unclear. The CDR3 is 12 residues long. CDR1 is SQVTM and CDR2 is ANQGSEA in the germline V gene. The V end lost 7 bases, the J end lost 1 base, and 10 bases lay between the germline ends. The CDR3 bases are TGCAGCGCTAAACGGTGGAACACTGAAGCTTTCTTT. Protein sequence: CSAKRWNTEAFF. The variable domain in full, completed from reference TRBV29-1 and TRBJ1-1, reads SAVISQKPSRDICQRGTSLTIQCQVDSQVTMMFWYRQQPGQSLTLIATANQGSEATYESGFVIDKFPISRPNLTFSTLTVSNMSPEDSSIYLCSAKRWNTEAFFGQGTRLTVV.

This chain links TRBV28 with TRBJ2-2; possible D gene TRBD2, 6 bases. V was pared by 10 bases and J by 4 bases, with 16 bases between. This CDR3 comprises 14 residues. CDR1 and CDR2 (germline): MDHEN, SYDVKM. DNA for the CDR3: TGTGCCACCTGGGGGGAGGTGAGCACCGGGGAGCTGTTTTTT. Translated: CATWGEVSTGELFF.

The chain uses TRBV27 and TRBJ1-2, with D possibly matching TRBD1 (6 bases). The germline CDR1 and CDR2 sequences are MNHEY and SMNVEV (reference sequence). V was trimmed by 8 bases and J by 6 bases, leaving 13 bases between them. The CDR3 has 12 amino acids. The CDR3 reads CASGFSGDGYTF. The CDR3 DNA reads TGTGCCAGCGGCTTTTCAGGGGATGGCTACACCTTC.

For the CDR3, the DNA is TGTGCCAGCTCACGGGACAGGAGCTCCTACGAGCAGTACTTC. It is translated as CASSRDRSSYEQYF. The J gene is TRBJ2-7, the V gene TRBV18; 8 bases line up with TRBD1. The V segment lost 4 bases and the J segment 0 bases; nucleotides outside the gene matches: 2. Germline lookup yields CDR1 KGHSH and CDR2 LQKENI. This CDR3 spans 14 amino acids.

This chain's CDR3 is CATSAPKNTIYF. DNA of the CDR3: TGTGCCACCAGCGCGCCGAAAAACACCATATATTTT. The genes are TRBV15 and TRBJ1-3, with D hard to call. Germline CDR1 and CDR2: LNHNV and YYDKDF (reference sequence). Trimming took off 5 bases at V and 6 bases at J, with 8 bases between the two ends. The CDR3 has 12 residues.

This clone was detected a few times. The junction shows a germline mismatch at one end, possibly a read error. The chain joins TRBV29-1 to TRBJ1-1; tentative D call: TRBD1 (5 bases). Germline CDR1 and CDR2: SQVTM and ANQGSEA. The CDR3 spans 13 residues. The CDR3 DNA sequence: TGCAGCCCTACTGCAGGGTTGAACAGTGAAGCTTTCTTT. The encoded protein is CSPTAGLNSEAFF.

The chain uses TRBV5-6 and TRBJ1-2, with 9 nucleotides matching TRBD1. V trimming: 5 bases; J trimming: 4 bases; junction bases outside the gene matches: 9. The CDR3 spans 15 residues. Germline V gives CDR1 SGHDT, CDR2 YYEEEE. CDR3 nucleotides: TGTGCCAGCAGTTTTGGACAGGGGCAGAGCTATGGCTACACCTTC. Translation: CASSFGQGQSYGYTF.